The clone carrying this T cell receptor (beta chain) appeared many times. The antigen is undetermined. The entry originates in a study of T-cell reconstitution after alpha-beta-depleted transplantation in children. Study outcomes and limitations: Where alpha-beta T cells came from about two months after transplant was reportedly several hundred expanded graft clones. Some patients showed high day-60 TCRbeta diversity, which derived from surviving recipient T cells and thymic progenitors. T-cell counts and diversity were attributed mostly to newly produced T cells one year after transplant.

It was with unique molecular identifiers that the TCRbeta library was prepared. MiXCR, applied by TCRdb to the PCR reads, yields one record per CDR3 protein. The data hold fewer than 700,000 distinct CDR3 sequences, with 10% to 15% observed a single time. Germline lookup yields CDR1 LNHDA and CDR2 SQIVND (reference sequence). Trimming removed 10 bases from V and 2 bases from J, with 20 bases in between. The CDR3 contains 16 residues. The sequence was obtained from a male patient younger than 18 who had a stem cell transplant for acute myeloid leukemia, so the T cells may come from the graft donor. Sequences were derived from PBMCs, mostly from graft donor cells, sampled 360 days after TCRalphabeta/CD19-depleted stem cell transplant. The chain uses TRBV19 and TRBJ2-2, with D possibly matching TRBD2 (6 bases). The CDR3 protein is CATFVGGAANTGELFF. DNA of the CDR3: TGTGCCACCTTCGTTGGAGGGGCCGCTAACACCGGGGAGCTGTTTTTT.